The 5 T cell receptor beta chains listed next were all sequenced from one sample in a study of blood T cell repertoires in COVID-19 (dated by TCRdb to about 2020). Library generation was performed with the immunoSEQ multiplex PCR assay. In TCRdb, the immuneACCESS table is reduced to in-frame sequences with V and J assigned. These tables do not hold every clone; where another copy was compared, an unresolved V gene accounts for under half, and the others remain unexplained. The sample profile shows about 280,000 clones; around 90% of them were found once. Of the sample, around 1.7% is held by the ten largest clones. Sequencing was done on a sample of PBMCs or T cells enriched from blood (not recorded which). The receptors originated from a woman aged 18-35 years with acute COVID-19.

J is TRBJ1-5 and V is TRBV28; a weak D match, TRBD1 (6 bases). In germline, CDR1 is MDHEN, CDR2 SYDVKM. V dropped 3 bases and J dropped 2 bases, with 17 bases sitting between them. The CDR3 has 17 residues. CDR3 DNA: TGTGCCAGCAGTTTCTTTTCAGGGGCCAGCCGCAATCAGCCCCAGCATTTT. Amino acid sequence: CASSFFSGASRNQPQHF.

This chain links TRBV19 with TRBJ2-5, with D perhaps TRBD1 (5 bases). Germline CDR1 LNHDA, CDR2 SQIVND (reference sequence). CDR3 length: 14 residues. V lost 9 bases and J lost 4, with 18 bases in between. The CDR3 loop is CASLDTGVGETQYF. CDR3 coding DNA: TGTGCCAGCCTTGATACAGGTGTGGGAGAGACCCAGTACTTC.

The chain joins TRBV6-5 to TRBJ1-2; D is uncertain. V was trimmed by 8 bases and J by 2 bases, leaving 12 bases between them. Germline V lookup: CDR1 MNHEY, CDR2 SVGAGI. The CDR3 consists of 13 residues. CDR3 protein: CASSSGLNYGYTF. The DNA of the CDR3 is TGTGCCAGCTCCAGTGGGCTGAACTATGGCTACACCTTC.

V and J are TRBV28 and TRBJ2-1; 11 bases are a match to TRBD1. The CDR3 covers 14 residues. V shed 8 bases, J shed 6 bases, and the junction held 6 bases outside the gene matches. In germline, CDR1 is MDHEN, CDR2 SYDVKM. The CDR3 DNA reads TGTGCCAGCCTTCGGACAGGGGGCTCCAATGAGCAGTTCTTC. Protein: CASLRTGGSNEQFF.

CDR3 in amino acids: CASSLAGVETQYF. CDR3 DNA sequence: TGTGCCAGCAGTCTAGCGGGAGTGGAGACCCAGTACTTC. The chain links TRBV11-2 to TRBJ2-5; 10 bases match TRBD2. V was pared by 6 bases and J by 5 bases, with 3 bases of the junction left unmatched. Germline V CDR1 and CDR2: SGHAT, FQNNGV. There are 13 residues in the CDR3.